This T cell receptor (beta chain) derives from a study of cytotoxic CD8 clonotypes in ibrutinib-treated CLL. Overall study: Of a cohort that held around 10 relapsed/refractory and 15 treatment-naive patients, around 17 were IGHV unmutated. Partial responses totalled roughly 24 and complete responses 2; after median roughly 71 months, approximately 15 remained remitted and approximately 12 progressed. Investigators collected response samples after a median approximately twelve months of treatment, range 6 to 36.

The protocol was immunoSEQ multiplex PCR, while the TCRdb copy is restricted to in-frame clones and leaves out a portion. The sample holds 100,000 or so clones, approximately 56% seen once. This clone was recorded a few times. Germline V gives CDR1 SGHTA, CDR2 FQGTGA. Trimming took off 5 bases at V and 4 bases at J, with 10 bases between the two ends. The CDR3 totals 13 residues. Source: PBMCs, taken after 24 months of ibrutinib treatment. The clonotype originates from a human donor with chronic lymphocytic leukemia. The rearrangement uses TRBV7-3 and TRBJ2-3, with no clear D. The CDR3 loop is CASSRSSPDTQYF. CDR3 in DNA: TGTGCCAGCAGCCGGTCGTCGCCAGATACGCAGTATTTT.